The sequence of this TCR beta chain was determined in a study of T cell responses to AZD1222 COVID-19 vaccine. Notes on the study in general: Rises in breadth and depth of Spike-specific TCRs came after two AZD1222 doses. The study found vaccine-associated CD4 TCRs spanning spike, dominant at 160-218 and 743-854. Repertoire collection took place solely once the T cell response had peaked.

Some clones are missing from TCRdb's copy, which holds only in-frame ones; the method was immunoSEQ multiplex PCR. Of around 110,000 clones listed, about 90% are singletons. Of note for this clone: Its specificity is unknown.

Per the germline V gene, CDR1 is SGHNT and CDR2 is YYREEE (reference sequence). CDR3 size: 16 residues. Trimming stripped 4 bases from V and 6 bases from J, with 20 bases between. Sequenced material: peripheral blood, taken on day 0 of AZD1222 vaccination. J is TRBJ1-3 and V is TRBV5-4; no firm D call. This receptor was identified in an adult in good health. CDR3 sequence: CASSPGGGVLLNTIYF. The CDR3 bases are TGTGCCAGCAGCCCCGGTGGCGGGGTCCTGCTAAACACCATATATTTT.